This is a list of T cell receptor beta chains from one sample in a study of blood T cell repertoires in COVID-19. Clones were sequenced by immunoSEQ multiplex PCR, and TCRdb holds only the in-frame ones, with some missing. The profile shows about 140,000 clones, around 87% of them singletons. The sequencing input was peripheral blood. The receptors stem from a human donor in a cohort sampled during active COVID-19. Both conserved end residues are part of each CDR3. D genes are given only for firm matches. Clone sizes are given selectively: once, few, many, or a class where the clone is expanded.

D: -; V: TRBV19; length: 15; J: TRBJ1-6; size: -; CDR3: CASSINGGKNSPLHF; DNA: TGTGCCAGTAGTATTAACGGGGGGAAGAACTCACCCCTCCACTTT
D: -; V: TRBV7-2; length: 15; J: TRBJ2-2; size: -; CDR3: CASSPGWTAAGELFF; DNA: TGTGCCAGCAGCCCGGGGTGGACCGCTGCGGGGGAGCTGTTTTTT
D: TRBD2; V: TRBV6-6; length: 15; J: TRBJ2-5; size: -; CDR3: CASSPSGGARETQYF; DNA: TGTGCCAGCAGTCCTAGCGGGGGGGCCCGCGAGACCCAGTACTTC
D: -; V: TRBV5-4; length: 12; J: TRBJ2-2; size: -; CDR3: CASSSQFGELFF; DNA: TGTGCCAGCAGCTCCCAATTCGGGGAGCTGTTTTTT
D: -; V: TRBV7-8; length: 11; J: TRBJ2-7; size: -; CDR3: CASSLVGEQYF; DNA: TGTGCCAGCAGCTTAGTCGGGGAGCAGTACTTC
D: -; V: TRBV27; length: 17; J: TRBJ2-1; size: -; CDR3: CASSLIGVGGGNNEQFF; DNA: TGTGCCAGCAGCCTTATCGGAGTGGGGGGAGGAAACAATGAGCAGTTCTTC
D: -; V: TRBV28; length: 14; J: TRBJ1-5; size: -; CDR3: CASSLPDRNQPQHF; DNA: TGTGCCAGCAGTTTACCCGACAGAAATCAGCCCCAGCATTTT
D: -; V: TRBV28; length: 14; J: TRBJ2-7; size: few; CDR3: CASRSGQGIHEQYF; DNA: TGTGCCAGCCGCTCGGGCCAGGGAATCCACGAGCAGTACTTC
D: -; V: TRBV12-1; length: 17; J: TRBJ1-5; size: -; CDR3: CASSLIKRGCYNQPQHF; DNA: TGTGCCAGCAGCTTAATAAAGAGGGGGTGTTACAATCAGCCCCAGCATTTT
D: TRBD2; V: TRBV2; length: 13; J: TRBJ2-2; size: once; CDR3: CASSESGVGELFF; DNA: TGTGCCAGCAGTGAAAGCGGGGTTGGGGAGCTGTTTTTT
D: -; V: TRBV7-8; length: 14; J: TRBJ2-2; size: -; CDR3: CASTDRLNTGELFF; DNA: TGTGCCAGCACAGACAGGCTGAACACCGGGGAGCTGTTTTTT
D: TRBD1; V: TRBV30; length: 18; J: TRBJ1-2; size: -; CDR3: CAWSVRAGGARLSYGYTF; DNA: TGTGCCTGGAGTGTACGGGCAGGGGGCGCGAGGTTGAGCTATGGCTACACCTTC
D: -; V: TRBV28; length: 16; J: TRBJ2-6; size: few; CDR3: CASSLGTVSGANVLTF; DNA: TGTGCCAGCAGTTTAGGAACAGTCTCTGGGGCCAACGTCCTGACTTTC
D: TRBD1; V: TRBV7-9; length: 14; J: TRBJ2-1; size: -; CDR3: CASSSRGRPDEQFF; DNA: TGTGCCAGCAGCAGCAGGGGGCGCCCCGATGAGCAGTTCTTC
D: -; V: TRBV11-2; length: 13; J: TRBJ2-7; size: -; CDR3: CASSPHYSYEQYF; DNA: TGTGCCAGCAGCCCCCACTACTCCTACGAGCAGTACTTC
D: -; V: TRBV27; length: 11; J: TRBJ2-3; size: -; CDR3: CASLRGGAQYF; DNA: TGTGCCAGCTTGAGGGGAGGAGCGCAGTATTTT
D: -; V: TRBV5-1; length: 12; J: TRBJ2-7; size: -; CDR3: CASSLRGYEQYF; DNA: TGCGCCAGCAGCTTGCGAGGATACGAGCAGTACTTC
D: -; V: TRBV7-8; length: 15; J: TRBJ2-5; size: -; CDR3: CASSILRGYQETQYF; DNA: TGTGCCAGCAGCATCTTACGGGGTTACCAAGAGACCCAGTACTTC
D: TRBD2; V: TRBV7-3; length: 15; J: TRBJ2-1; size: -; CDR3: CASSFKRGNYNEQFF; DNA: TGTGCCAGCAGCTTCAAGCGGGGGAACTACAATGAGCAGTTCTTC
D: -; V: TRBV6-5; length: 15; J: TRBJ2-3; size: -; CDR3: CASSYLAGVGDTQYF; DNA: TGTGCCAGCAGTTACTTGGCAGGGGTTGGAGATACGCAGTATTTT
D: TRBD2; V: TRBV2; length: 14; J: TRBJ2-3; size: -; CDR3: CASSALAGRNTQYF; DNA: TGTGCCAGCAGTGCACTAGCGGGAAGGAATACGCAGTATTTT
D: -; V: TRBV11-2; length: 14; J: TRBJ1-1; size: -; CDR3: CASSFQGLNTEAFF; DNA: TGTGCCAGCAGCTTTCAGGGGTTGAACACTGAAGCTTTCTTT
D: TRBD2; V: TRBV14; length: 16; J: TRBJ2-7; size: -; CDR3: CASSHCPGGKLGEQYF; DNA: TGTGCCAGCAGCCATTGCCCCGGGGGGAAACTAGGTGAGCAGTACTTC
D: TRBD1; V: TRBV19; length: 17; J: TRBJ1-3; size: -; CDR3: CASSIPGQASSGNTIYF; DNA: TGTGCCAGTAGTATCCCGGGACAGGCGAGTTCTGGAAACACCATATATTTT
D: TRBD1; V: TRBV7-6; length: 14; J: TRBJ1-4; size: -; CDR3: CASSLGQGNEKLFF; DNA: TGTGCCAGCAGCTTAGGACAGGGTAATGAAAAACTGTTTTTT
D: -; V: TRBV2; length: 14; J: TRBJ2-5; size: -; CDR3: CASSEVRGLVTQYF; DNA: TGTGCCAGCAGTGAGGTTCGAGGGCTGGTGACCCAGTACTTC
D: -; V: TRBV4-2; length: 13; J: TRBJ2-3; size: -; CDR3: CASSPLRTDTQYF; DNA: TGTGCCAGCAGCCCCCTCCGCACAGATACGCAGTATTTT
D: -; V: TRBV18; length: 14; J: TRBJ2-7; size: -; CDR3: CASSRSASSYEQYF; DNA: TGTGCCAGCTCCAGATCCGCCAGCTCCTACGAGCAGTACTTC
D: TRBD2; V: TRBV9; length: 17; J: TRBJ2-3; size: medium-sized; CDR3: CASSVDLSGGSTDTQYF; DNA: TGTGCCAGCAGCGTAGATCTTAGCGGGGGCAGCACAGATACGCAGTATTTT
D: -; V: TRBV15; length: 23; J: TRBJ2-1; size: -; CDR3: CATAAQDRGIAGVTAGSYNEQFF; DNA: TGTGCCACCGCCGCCCAGGACAGGGGAATAGCGGGGGTGACTGCCGGCTCCTACAATGAGCAGTTCTTC
D: TRBD1; V: TRBV29-1; length: 15; J: TRBJ2-1; size: -; CDR3: CSVEILGQGRNEQFF; DNA: TGCAGCGTTGAAATTCTGGGACAGGGAAGGAATGAGCAGTTCTTC
D: -; V: TRBV2; length: 15; J: TRBJ2-7; size: -; CDR3: CASSDVGSSPYEQYF; DNA: TGTGCCAGCAGTGACGTCGGGAGTTCCCCATACGAGCAGTACTTC
D: -; V: TRBV28; length: 16; J: TRBJ2-3; size: -; CDR3: CASSFRVGARTDTQYF; DNA: TGTGCCAGCAGTTTTCGAGTTGGGGCCCGCACAGATACGCAGTATTTT
D: TRBD1; V: TRBV24-1; length: 14; J: TRBJ2-7; size: -; CDR3: CATSETGGTHEQYF; DNA: TGTGCCACCAGTGAGACAGGGGGCACCCACGAGCAGTACTTC
D: -; V: TRBV18; length: 15; J: TRBJ2-2; size: -; CDR3: CASSPAMANTGELFF; DNA: TGTGCCAGCTCACCAGCGATGGCGAACACCGGGGAGCTGTTTTTT
D: TRBD1; V: TRBV7-3; length: 15; J: TRBJ1-4; size: few; CDR3: CASSPTGATNEKLFF; DNA: TGTGCCAGCAGCCCGACAGGGGCAACTAATGAAAAACTGTTTTTT
D: -; V: TRBV16; length: 12; J: TRBJ2-5; size: -; CDR3: CASSPAGAAQYF; DNA: TGTGCCAGCAGCCCAGCAGGGGCAGCGCAGTACTTC
D: TRBD1; V: TRBV27; length: 16; J: TRBJ2-5; size: -; CDR3: CASSPLLRGLWETQYF; DNA: TGTGCCAGCAGTCCGCTTTTGAGGGGGCTCTGGGAGACCCAGTACTTC
D: TRBD1; V: TRBV7-3; length: 16; J: TRBJ2-1; size: -; CDR3: CASSLMGQGAGYEQFF; DNA: TGTGCCAGCAGCTTAATGGGACAGGGGGCAGGGTATGAGCAGTTCTTC
D: TRBD2; V: TRBV5-5; length: 16; J: TRBJ2-2; size: -; CDR3: CASSPRGGATTGELFF; DNA: TGTGCCAGCAGCCCCCGGGGGGGGGCCACGACCGGGGAGCTGTTTTTT
D: TRBD2; V: TRBV27; length: 14; J: TRBJ2-1; size: -; CDR3: CASNLAGDWHEQFF; DNA: TGTGCCAGCAATCTAGCGGGAGACTGGCATGAGCAGTTCTTC